What follows describes a single T cell receptor beta chain. Which antigen it targets is not known. Per-base qualities were not stored, and no clone one base away is much larger. In the prospective study, participants were 18 to 89 years old, resided in about two dozen geographic areas of the United States, and were enrolled through a virtual design. Cohort assignment in the prospective study relied on participant-reported clinical history from a screening survey and a study questionnaire. In the prospective study, whole blood, serum and a nasopharyngeal or oropharyngeal swab were collected from each participant by mobile phlebotomists. Participants in the prospective study had the option to provide additional blood draws and questionnaires over a roughly 2-month period. Blood samples from the prospective study were shipped frozen or at room temperature prior to DNA extraction. At the junction V is shortened by 4 bases and J by 0 bases, with 11 bases in between. Via the germline V gene, CDR1 is SGHRS and CDR2 YFSETQ. There are 15 amino acids in the CDR3, from cysteine to phenylalanine inclusive. Only the CDR3 DNA stays, 45 bases, in frame from base 1.

TCRbeta CDR3 regions were amplified from genomic DNA by means of the immunoSEQ Assay, a bias-controlled multiplex PCR. From the authors' description of their analysis: The number of nucleated cells in each sample was estimated from the amplification of reference gene primers within the assay. Sequence reads were collapsed and filtered to measure the absolute abundance of every unique TCRbeta CDR3 rearrangement. Productive Simpson clonality was computed per sample as the square root of Simpson's diversity index over productive rearrangements. The clones in this table, taken by TCRdb from immuneACCESS, are in-frame only. Not every clone is retained; where verified, under half of the shortfall comes from an unresolved V gene, and the cause of the rest is unknown. Clone size and the V and J calls come from that table; the DNA yielded D and trimming. In this sample the table shows about 200,000 clones, 65% to 85% of which occur a single time. In total, the top ten clones hold over 7% of the sample.

The record originates from a study of blood T cell repertoires in COVID-19 (dated by TCRdb to about 2020). About the investigation overall: The collaborator samples originated in the United States, Italy and Spain and spanned the acute and convalescent phases of COVID-19. The dataset comprised deeply sampled blood TCRbeta repertoires from subjects exposed to, actively infected with, or recovered from COVID-19. A freely available public database, intended as a resource for researchers studying the immune response to SARS-CoV-2, is where the repertoires were released. A de-identified subject ID, COVID-19 status, age in years and sex were almost always included in the sample metadata. The material from the prospective study consisted of cDNA or gDNA derived from T cells, B-cell-depleted T cells, or PBMCs. Where HLA class I and class II types were available, the types were taken from metadata supplied by the sample provider, not from assay-based typing. The samples were drawn from the first 160 participants of the ongoing ImmuneRACE study and from 950 to 1,500 subjects provided by 6 global collaborators.

Study-wide findings and limitations: The quantity of clinical and demographic metadata differed by source and by participant and was supplied without curation.

The V and J segments used are TRBV5-1 and TRBJ1-3; the D gene is possibly TRBD1, with 5 bases matching. The sequenced sample consisted of PBMCs or T cells enriched from blood (not recorded which). The sequence was obtained from a woman in her thirties or forties with acute COVID-19. The CDR3 region has the sequence CASSLDTASGNTIYF. At the DNA level, the sequence is TGCGCCAGCAGCCTGGACACAGCCTCTGGAAACACCATATATTTT.